This TCR beta chain was captured by sequencing in a study of CD8 T cells in Susac syndrome. Reverse transcription of 0.5 to 1 ug RNA was performed with random hexamers. An immunoSEQ multiplex PCR amplified TCR beta CDR3 over 54 Vbeta and 13 Jbeta. One entry per CDR3 protein, called by TCRdb with MiXCR from the immunoSEQ multiplex PCR reads. The sample consists of 200,000 or so distinct CDR3 sequences, roughly 95% of them appearing once. The V gene lost 1 base and the J gene lost 2 bases, with 13 bases spanning the gap. Per germline, CDR1 GTSNPN and CDR2 SVGIG (reference sequence). This CDR3 comprises 15 residues. High-throughput TCR beta sequencing covered peripheral CD8+ and CD4+ T cells. Negative isolation yielded the CD8+ and CD4+ T cells, while FACS enriched the TEMRA cells.

This rearrangement joins TRBV30 to TRBJ2-3; possibly TRBD2 for D (6 bases). This sequence originates from a human donor with multiple sclerosis. The sample was CD4+ T cells from PBMCs. The CDR3 spells CAWSGWRGYTDTQYF. CDR3 sequence (DNA): TGTGCCTGGAGTGGATGGCGGGGTTACACAGATACGCAGTATTTT.